These 16 T cell receptor beta chains came from one sample sequenced in a study of cytomegalovirus exposure and HLA in healthy donors. Primers for the PCR totalled 60 Vbeta and 13 Jbeta. TCRdb keeps only in-frame clones here, not all; method: immunoSEQ multiplex PCR. The table records about 160,000 clones, around 79% of them present only once. Sequenced sample: PBMCs. The receptors were gathered from a woman aged 40-49 years in good health and CMV-seronegative.

A note on this clone: At one boundary the junction diverges from the germline segment, which might be a read error. The J gene is TRBJ1-4, the V gene TRBV5-4, with 9 bases identical to TRBD1. The CDR3 loop spans 16 amino acids. In germline, CDR1 is SGHNT, CDR2 YYREEE (reference sequence). CDR3 sequence (DNA): TGTGCCGGCAGCTTGGGGGACAGGGTTGGAGGTGAAAAACTGTTTTTT. This translates into CAGSLGDRVGGEKLFF.

V usage is TRBV6-1 and J usage is TRBJ2-5, with TRBD2 identical over 8 bases. This CDR3 region has 14 residues. Trimming took 3 bases from V and 4 from J; bases not matched to a gene: 4. CDR1 MNHNS and CDR2 SASEGT come from the germline V gene. CDR3 nucleotide sequence: TGTGCCAGCAGTGATAGCGGGGCTGGAGAGACCCAGTACTTC. It encodes CASSDSGAGETQYF.

This clone showed up just once. The chain joins TRBV5-5 to TRBJ1-1, with D perhaps TRBD1 (5 bases). V dropped 0 bases and J dropped 3 bases, with 15 bases sitting between them. The germline CDR1 and CDR2 sequences are SGHKS and YYEKEE (reference sequence). The CDR3 is 16 amino acids. CDR3 nucleotides: TGTGCCAGCAGCTTGGTCGGTGGCGGCAGGGACACTGAAGCTTTCTTT. It encodes CASSLVGGGRDTEAFF.

The chain combines TRBV19 with TRBJ1-5, with D unresolved. From germline, CDR1 is LNHDA and CDR2 SQIVND (reference sequence). The CDR3 loop spans 13 amino acids. V was cut by 0 bases and J by 4 bases, with 4 bases left in between. The CDR3 nucleotides are TGTGCCAGTAGTATAGAGAGGAATCAGCCCCAGCATTTT. It specifies CASSIERNQPQHF. The full variable domain, rest sourced from reference TRBV19 and TRBJ1-5, is DGGITQSPKYLFRKEGQNVTLSCEQNLNHDAMYWYRQDPGQGLRLIYYSQIVNDFQKGDIAEGYSVSREKKESFPLTVTSAQKNPTAFYLCASSIERNQPQHFGDGTRLSIL.

The gene calls are TRBV9 and TRBJ2-5; 8 bases are a match to TRBD2. CDR1 is SGDLS and CDR2 is YYNGEE in the germline V gene. This CDR3 contains 15 residues. With 1 base clipped from V and 5 bases from J, the junction kept 7 bases outside the gene matches. The CDR3, as DNA: TGTGCCAGCAGCGTACGGGCCGGGGGGGTCGAGACCCAGTACTTC. Translated: CASSVRAGGVETQYF.

V is TRBV2 and J is TRBJ2-3; tentative D call: TRBD2 (6 bases). This CDR3 spans 14 amino acids. CDR1 and CDR2 (germline): SNHLY, FYNNEI. The ends were cut back, 4 bases at V and 3 bases at J, with 11 bases in the middle. The CDR3 sequence: CASSGTGGTDTQYF. The CDR3 DNA reads as TGTGCCAGCAGTGGGACTGGGGGGACAGATACGCAGTATTTT.

The rearrangement joins TRBV18 to TRBJ2-1, with unresolved D. Germline V gene lookup returns CDR1 KGHSH and CDR2 LQKENI. The V gene lost 6 bases and the J gene lost 3 bases, with 15 bases spanning the gap. The CDR3 is 15 amino acids. The CDR3 spells CASSPDAVNYNEQFF. As DNA, the CDR3 is TGTGCCAGCTCGCCAGATGCAGTAAACTACAATGAGCAGTTCTTC.

The rearrangement uses TRBV6-1 and TRBJ2-1, with D possibly being TRBD2 (6 bases). CDR1 and CDR2 (germline): MNHNS, SASEGT. The V end lost 7 bases, the J end lost 5 bases, and 18 bases lay between the germline ends. CDR3 length: 15 residues. The DNA for the CDR3 is TGTGCCAGCACCACGAGGGACTCCTATAACAATGAGCAGTTCTTC. Translated: CASTTRDSYNNEQFF.

V usage is TRBV11-3 and J usage is TRBJ1-2; TRBD1 agrees at 7 bases. Germline V CDR1 and CDR2: SGHNT, YENEEA. V was pared by 5 bases and J by 6 bases, with 6 bases of the junction left unmatched. This CDR3 is built from 13 residues. CDR3 amino acids: CASSTRQGHGYTF. As DNA, the CDR3 is TGTGCCAGCAGCACCCGACAGGGACATGGCTACACCTTC.

This chain links TRBV29-1 with TRBJ1-1; D gene ambiguous. The CDR3 consists of 14 residues. Per germline, CDR1 SQVTM and CDR2 ANQGSEA. V lost 4 bases to trimming and J lost 0 bases, with 12 bases between them. In DNA, the CDR3 is TGCAGCGTTGGGCAGTCCGTCTTGAACACTGAAGCTTTCTTT. Protein: CSVGQSVLNTEAFF.

This chain joins TRBV9 and TRBJ2-2; TRBD1 aligns across 8 bases. CDR1 and CDR2 (germline): SGDLS, YYNGEE. The CDR3 is made up of 16 amino acids. V was clipped by 2 bases and J by 5 bases; unmatched bases: 8. DNA for the CDR3: TGTGCCAGCAGCGTCTCGGACAGGGCAGGAACCGGGGAGCTGTTTTTT. It encodes CASSVSDRAGTGELFF.

The chain carries TRBV2 and TRBJ1-4; D is ambiguous. The length of the CDR3 is 13 residues. CDR1 is SNHLY and CDR2 is FYNNEI in the germline V gene. V lost 4 bases and J lost 8, with 11 bases in between. CDR3 loop: CASSVRVGEKLFF. CDR3 nucleotide sequence: TGTGCCAGCAGTGTGAGGGTTGGAGAAAAACTGTTTTTT. Full variable domain (remainder filled in from reference TRBV2 and TRBJ1-4): EPEVTQTPSHQVTQMGQEVILRCVPISNHLYFYWYRQILGQKVEFLVSFYNNEISEKSEIFDDQFSVERPDGSNFTLKIRSTKLEDSAMYFCASSVRVGEKLFFGSGTQLSVL.

V is TRBV9 and J is TRBJ2-1; the D is unclear. Deletions cut 0 bases from V and 4 bases from J, with 11 bases between. CDR1 and CDR2 from the germline V gene are SGDLS and YYNGEE. This CDR3 comprises 15 residues. This CDR3 reads CASSVGSPQYNEQFF. The CDR3 DNA reads as TGTGCCAGCAGCGTAGGGAGTCCCCAATACAATGAGCAGTTCTTC.

The chain couples TRBV5-6 to TRBJ2-7, with D tentatively TRBD1 (6 bases). Trimming stripped 1 base from V and 6 bases from J, with 14 bases between. The CDR3 runs to 14 residues. Per the germline V gene, CDR1 is SGHDT and CDR2 is YYEEEE. CDR3 residues: CASSLRGNRGEQYF. The CDR3 region has the DNA TGTGCCAGCAGCTTGAGGGGGAATCGGGGCGAGCAGTACTTC.

This chain connects TRBV28 to TRBJ1-5; TRBD1 aligns across 10 bases. CDR3 length equals 16 residues. V dropped 2 bases and J dropped 2; count of bases not matched to a gene: 3. Per germline, CDR1 MDHEN and CDR2 SYDVKM. CDR3 residues: CASSLAGTGGNQPQHF. The CDR3 DNA follows: TGTGCCAGCAGTTTAGCCGGGACAGGGGGCAATCAGCCCCAGCATTTT.

V usage is TRBV7-8 and J usage is TRBJ2-1; D is perhaps TRBD2 (7 bases). Germline lookup yields CDR1 SGHVS and CDR2 FQNEAQ. V lost 2 bases to trimming and J lost 2 bases, with 19 bases between them. The CDR3 has 18 residues. The DNA for the CDR3 is TGTGCCAGCAGCTTACCCCCCCAGACGCGGGGGCCCTACAATGAGCAGTTCTTC. Protein: CASSLPPQTRGPYNEQFF.